This T cell receptor (beta chain) is drawn from a study of blood T cell repertoires in COVID-19. On the study more broadly: Samples came from the United States, Italy and Spain, spanning acute and convalescent COVID-19. From T cells, B-cell-depleted T cells, or PBMCs came the material, which was cDNA or gDNA.

Profiling relied on immunoSEQ multiplex PCR, and the TCRdb table lists in-frame clones only, not all of them. Here the sample spans around 100,000 clones, approximately 80% being singletons. V gave up 5 bases and J gave up 9 bases, with 19 bases separating them. Germline CDR1 reads SGHTA; CDR2 reads FQGNSA. The CDR3 runs 14 residues. This chain joins TRBV7-2 and TRBJ1-2; no clear D gene. The TCR sequence derives from a human donor in a cohort sampled during active COVID-19. The sequencing input was peripheral blood. The chain's CDR3 is CASSLDSASVRYTF. CDR3 sequence (DNA): TGTGCCAGCAGCCTCGACTCGGCCTCGGTACGCTACACCTTC.